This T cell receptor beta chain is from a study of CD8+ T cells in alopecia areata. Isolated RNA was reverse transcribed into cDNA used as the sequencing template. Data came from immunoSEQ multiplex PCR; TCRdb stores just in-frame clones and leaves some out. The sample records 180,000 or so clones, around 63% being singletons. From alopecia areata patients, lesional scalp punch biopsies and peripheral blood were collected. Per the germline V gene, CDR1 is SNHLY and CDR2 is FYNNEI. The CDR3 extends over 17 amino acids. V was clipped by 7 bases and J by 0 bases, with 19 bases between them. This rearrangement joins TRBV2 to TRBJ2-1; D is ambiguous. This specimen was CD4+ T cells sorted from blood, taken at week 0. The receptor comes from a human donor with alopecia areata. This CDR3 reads CASKGDLFSSSYNEQFF. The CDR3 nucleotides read TGTGCCAGCAAGGGTGATCTGTTTTCCAGCTCCTACAATGAGCAGTTCTTC.